A single sample is the source of the 31 T cell receptor beta chains below, sequenced in a study of CD8+CD57+ T cells in acquired aplastic anemia. CDR3 and TCR beta VDJ profiling relied on genomic DNA as the template. TCRdb re-derived calls from the reads in MiXCR, one entry per CDR3 protein. This sample carries around 180,000 distinct CDR3 sequences, about 50% of them seen once, and the ten largest clones take 10% to 15%. All sequencing subjects had displayed CD8+CD57+ cell expansion on flow cytometry. Sequences were obtained from sorted CD4+, CD8+, or CD8+CD57+ T cells (not recorded which) from PBMCs. These receptor sequences come from a human donor with aplastic anemia.

This clonotype has a count of ten or more. The chain uses TRBV3-1 and TRBJ2-7, with D perhaps TRBD1 or TRBD2 (6 bases each). This CDR3 region has 12 residues. V shed 11 bases and J shed 6 bases, with 17 bases lying between them. CDR1 is LGHDT, CDR2 YNNKEL, per germline (reference sequence). The CDR3, as DNA: TGTGCCGTACGTGGAGGAGGGGGCGAGCAGTACTTC. Translation gives CAVRGGGGEQYF.

This clonotype was recorded at least ten times. The chain links TRBV2 to TRBJ1-3, with a tentative D call TRBD1 (5 bases). CDR3 length: 13 residues. Germline CDR1 is SNHLY and CDR2 is FYNNEI. V lost 8 bases, J lost 12 bases, and 20 bases lay in between. The DNA for the CDR3 is TGTGCCAGCGGTGGGACTGACGGAAACGTCATATATTTT. Amino acids: CASGGTDGNVIYF. The variable domain in full, completed from reference TRBV2 and TRBJ1-3, reads EPEVTQTPSHQVTQMGQEVILRCVPISNHLYFYWYRQILGQKVEFLVSFYNNEISEKSEIFDDQFSVERPDGSNFTLKIRSTKLEDSAMYFCASGGTDGNVIYFGEGSWLTVV.

This clonotype was observed a few times. The CDR3 bases are TGTGCCATCAGCCCAGGGATTGGGTCACCCCTCCACTTT. This gives the protein CAISPGIGSPLHF. The chain links TRBV10-3 to TRBJ1-6; a possible D gene is TRBD1 (5 bases). Germline CDR1 ENHRY, CDR2 SYGVKD. The CDR3 is 13 amino acids. The ends were cut back, 6 bases at V and 10 bases at J, with 13 bases in the middle.

This clonotype was observed at least ten times. V gene TRBV10-1 combines with J gene TRBJ2-7; D gene uncertain. This CDR3 comprises 11 residues. The V end lost 5 bases, the J end lost 8 bases, and 10 bases lay between the germline ends. The germline CDR1 and CDR2 sequences are WNHNN and SYGVQD (reference sequence). The CDR3 protein is CASSKGLKQYF. In DNA, the CDR3 is TGCGCCAGCAGTAAGGGTTTAAAGCAGTACTTC.

The chain joins TRBV25-1 to TRBJ2-1; D may correspond to TRBD1 or TRBD2 (5 bases each). CDR1 and CDR2 from the germline V gene are MGHDK and SYGVNS. This CDR3 contains 13 residues. Trimming left V 7 bases short and J 0 bases short, with 7 bases between. CDR3 in amino acids: CASTGSSYNEQFF. In nucleotides, the CDR3 is TGTGCCAGCACAGGGAGCTCCTACAATGAGCAGTTCTTC. Full variable domain (remainder filled in from reference TRBV25-1 and TRBJ2-1): EADIYQTPRYLVIGTGKKITLECSQTMGHDKMYWYQQDPGMELHLIHYSYGVNSTEKGDLSSESTVSRIRTEHFPLTLESARPSHTSQYLCASTGSSYNEQFFGPGTRLTVL.

This chain connects TRBV10-3 to TRBJ1-5; D not resolved. Deletions cut 7 bases from V and 11 bases from J, with 21 bases between. This CDR3 region has 14 residues. The germline V gene has CDR1 ENHRY and CDR2 SYGVKD. CDR3 nucleotides: TGTGCCATCACTAAAATACCCCCCCACAGAGCCCAGCATTTT. This encodes CAITKIPPHRAQHF.

This clonotype was seen more than once but under ten times. This chain uses TRBV24-1 with TRBJ1-2, with TRBD1 matching 8 bases. Germline V gene data show CDR1 as KGHDR and CDR2 as SFDVKD. The junction had 7 bases not matched to a gene; V was cut back by 4 bases and J by 4 bases. The CDR3 totals 15 residues. This CDR3 is CATSEAGTGVYGYTF. The CDR3 DNA reads as TGTGCCACCAGTGAGGCCGGGACAGGAGTCTATGGCTACACCTTC.

This clonotype was counted ten times or more. This chain links TRBV5-6 with TRBJ1-2, with D possibly matching TRBD1 (6 bases). Per germline, CDR1 SGHDT and CDR2 YYEEEE. The ends were cut back, 3 bases at V and 3 bases at J, with 24 bases in the middle. This CDR3 comprises 18 residues. The CDR3 sequence is CASSSITGFGAVDYGYTF. CDR3 coding DNA: TGTGCCAGCAGCTCAATTACAGGGTTTGGGGCGGTAGACTATGGCTACACCTTC. The full variable domain, rest sourced from reference TRBV5-6 and TRBJ1-2, is DAGVTQSPTHLIKTRGQQVTLRCSPKSGHDTVSWYQQALGQGPQFIFQYYEEEERQRGNFPDRFSGHQFPNYSSELNVNALLLGDSALYLCASSSITGFGAVDYGYTFGSGTRLTVV.

This clonotype appeared many times. V is TRBV3-1 and J is TRBJ1-5; D is uncertain. This CDR3 contains 13 residues. V shed 1 base and J shed 4 bases, with 5 bases lying between them. Germline-derived CDR1 and CDR2 are LGHDT and YNNKEL (reference sequence). CDR3 sequence reads: CASSQGQNQPQHF. In nucleotides, the CDR3 is TGTGCCAGCAGCCAAGGGCAAAATCAGCCCCAGCATTTT.

In this sample, this clonotype turned up a few times. The V and J genes are TRBV3-1 and TRBJ1-4; the D gene is possibly TRBD1 (6 bases). The CDR3 covers 13 residues. CDR1 is LGHDT, CDR2 YNNKEL, per germline (reference sequence). Trimming took off 1 base at V and 8 bases at J, with 8 bases between the two ends. CDR3 DNA sequence: TGTGCCAGCAGCCAAGCCACAGGGGAAAAACTGTTTTTT. Translated, it gives CASSQATGEKLFF.

This rearrangement joins TRBV15 to TRBJ2-5; 7 bases map to TRBD1. The germline V gene encodes CDR1 LNHNV and CDR2 YYDKDF (reference sequence). The junction had 10 bases not matched to a gene; V was cut back by 4 bases and J by 5 bases. The CDR3 covers 15 residues. The CDR3 coding sequence is TGTGCCACCAGCACCTTAGAGACAGGGTTTGAGACCCAGTACTTC. Its translation is CATSTLETGFETQYF.

In this sample, this clonotype turned up many times. The chain recombines TRBV2 with TRBJ1-5; 9 bases are shared with TRBD1. Unmatched junction bases numbered 4, after V lost 6 bases and J lost 7 bases. In germline, CDR1 is SNHLY, CDR2 FYNNEI. The CDR3 has 13 amino acids. The CDR3 protein is CASRGTGSQPQHF. CDR3 nucleotide sequence: TGTGCCAGCAGGGGGACAGGGAGCCAGCCCCAGCATTTT.

Comment on this clonotype: A clone one base away is much larger, so this may be a read error. The chain couples TRBV6-1 to TRBJ1-2, with 9 bases fitting TRBD1. From germline, CDR1 is MNHNS and CDR2 SASEGT. The CDR3 loop spans 13 amino acids. CDR3 region: CACREQGAGGYTF. In nucleotides, the CDR3 is TGTGCCTGCAGGGAACAGGGGGCGGGAGGCTACACCTTC.

On this clonotype itself: This sequence may be a read error, since a much larger clone differs from it by one base. The chain employs TRBV24-1 and TRBJ1-5, with unresolved D. V was clipped by 6 bases and J by 5 bases, with 4 bases between them. The CDR3 totals 11 residues. In germline, CDR1 is KGHDR, CDR2 SFDVKD. The CDR3 sequence is CATSWHQPQHF. The DNA of the CDR3 is TGTGCCACCAGTTGGCATCAGCCCCAGCATTTT.

This clonotype appeared many times. The chain recombines TRBV20-1 with TRBJ1-2, with TRBD1 matching 11 bases. Germline values: CDR1 DFQATT, CDR2 SNEGSKA (reference sequence). The CDR3 extends over 15 amino acids. V was clipped by 0 bases and J by 5 bases; unmatched bases: 5. The CDR3 DNA sequence: TGCAGTGCTAGAGAAACCGGGACAGGGGGTTATGGCTACACCTTC. As protein: CSARETGTGGYGYTF.

The gene calls are TRBV24-1 and TRBJ1-1, with 8 nucleotides matching TRBD1. This CDR3 has 12 residues. CDR1 and CDR2 from the germline V gene are KGHDR and SFDVKD. Germline trimming cut 9 bases from V and 3 bases from J; bases unmatched to any gene: 2. The CDR3 is CATAQGDTEAFF. The CDR3 DNA reads TGTGCCACCGCACAGGGGGACACTGAAGCTTTCTTT.

This clonotype has at least ten counts. The rearrangement joins TRBV7-6 to TRBJ1-1; D unresolved. The CDR3 spans 17 residues. Germline loops: CDR1 SGHVS, CDR2 FNYEAQ. Trimming took 0 bases from V and 1 from J, leaving 15 bases between them. DNA of the CDR3: TGTGCCAGCAGCTTAGCCGCGGGGAGGGAAACGAACACTGAAGCTTTCTTT. Protein sequence: CASSLAAGRETNTEAFF. Using reference TRBV7-6 and TRBJ1-1 for the parts outside the CDR3, the full variable domain is GAGVSQSPRYKVTKRGQDVALRCDPISGHVSLYWYRQALGQGPEFLTYFNYEAQQDKSGLPNDRFSAERPEGSISTLTIQRTEQRDSAMYRCASSLAAGRETNTEAFFGQGTRLTVV.

The chain uses TRBV7-9 and TRBJ1-6; D remains ambiguous. The germline V gene has CDR1 SEHNR and CDR2 FQNEAQ (reference sequence). The CDR3 sequence is 15 residues long. Trimming left V 5 bases short and J 7 bases short, with 15 bases between. CDR3 DNA: TGTGCCAGCAGCGCTTCCGCGGGGAAGAATTCACCCCTCCACTTT. Translation: CASSASAGKNSPLHF.

This clonotype was counted once. A much larger clonotype is one base distant, so this may be a read error. CDR3: CASIPQGMLNTEAFF. For the CDR3, the DNA is TGTGCCAGCATCCCCCAGGGCATGCTGAACACTGAAGCTTTCTTT. The V and J genes are TRBV12-3 or TRBV12-4 and TRBJ1-1; a possible D gene is TRBD1 (5 bases). The CDR3 totals 15 residues. The V gene lost 7 bases and the J gene lost 0 bases, with 15 bases spanning the gap.

There are a few counts of this clonotype. The chain combines TRBV7-8 with TRBJ2-2; a possible D gene is TRBD1 (6 bases). Between the trimmed V and J ends, which lost 5 bases and 5 bases, there was a span of 9 bases. CDR3 length: 13 amino acids. Germline CDR1 reads SGHVS; CDR2 reads FQNEAQ. The CDR3 DNA reads TGTGCCAGCAGCACCCAGGGGACCGGGGAGCTGTTTTTT. It codes for CASSTQGTGELFF.

This clonotype was counted at least ten times. The genes are TRBV5-1 and TRBJ1-4; D gene unclear. The CDR3 loop spans 14 amino acids. Germline V gene data show CDR1 as SGHRS and CDR2 as YFSETQ. Trimming removed 6 bases at V and 3 bases at J, with 12 bases between. CDR3 in amino acids: CASTPGSSNEKLFF. The CDR3 DNA follows: TGCGCCAGCACCCCGGGGAGTTCTAATGAAAAACTGTTTTTT.

This clonotype has at least ten counts. The V call is TRBV3-1, the J call TRBJ2-5; the D gene is possibly TRBD2 (6 bases). Trimming removed 0 bases from V and 9 bases from J, with 14 bases in between. CDR1 is LGHDT, CDR2 YNNKEL, per germline (reference sequence). The CDR3 covers 14 residues. CDR3 amino acids: CASSQEASWGAQYF. CDR3 nucleotides: TGTGCCAGCAGCCAAGAGGCTAGCTGGGGGGCCCAGTACTTC.

Here the CDR3 reads CASSEGLAGQETQYF. CDR3 nucleotide sequence: TGTGCCAGCAGTGAAGGGCTAGCGGGACAAGAGACCCAGTACTTC. The chain employs TRBV25-1 and TRBJ2-5; 9 bases map to TRBD2. The V gene end was trimmed by 2 bases and the J gene end by 2 bases; junction bases not matched to a gene: 3. CDR1 MGHDK and CDR2 SYGVNS come from the germline V gene. The CDR3 has 15 amino acids.

The chain has TRBV18 and TRBJ1-1; 9 bases are shared with TRBD1. The J segment lost 8 bases and the V segment lost 2 bases, leaving 3 bases of the junction unmatched. CDR3 length: 13 amino acids. Germline-derived CDR1 and CDR2 are KGHSH and LQKENI. CDR3 in amino acids: CASSPGTGLEAFF. DNA of the CDR3: TGTGCCAGCTCACCAGGGACAGGGCTCGAAGCTTTCTTT. The full variable domain, in which reference TRBV18 and TRBJ1-1 provide the parts outside the CDR3, is NAGVMQNPRHLVRRRGQEARLRCSPMKGHSHVYWYRQLPEEGLKFMVYLQKENIIDESGMPKERFSAEFPKEGPSILRIQQVVRGDSAAYFCASSPGTGLEAFFGQGTRLTVV.

CDR3 sequence (DNA): TGTGCCAGCAGTTTCGACAAGAGGGATACGCAGTATTTT. This sequence encodes CASSFDKRDTQYF. The chain carries TRBV7-3 and TRBJ2-3, with D uncertain. With 6 bases removed from V and 6 bases from J, the gap between germline ends came to 13 bases. The CDR3 has 13 residues. Looked up from germline, CDR1 is SGHTA and CDR2 is FQGTGA.

Note on this clonotype: A much larger clone differs by one base, so this may be a read error. The gene calls are TRBV12-3 or TRBV12-4 and TRBJ2-2; D might be TRBD1 or TRBD2, each matching 5 bases. This CDR3 spans 16 amino acids. This CDR3 reads CASSLPLGPFTEELFF. The CDR3 DNA reads TGTGCCAGCAGTTTACCCCTGGGACCGTTCACCGAGGAGCTGTTTTTT.

The genes are TRBV7-2 and TRBJ2-3, with D possibly TRBD2 on 7 matching bases. The V gene's germline CDR1 is SGHTA and CDR2 FQGNSA. CDR3 length: 17 amino acids. V lost 1 base to trimming and J lost 4 bases, with 18 bases between them. The CDR3 is CASSLVGGGYPADTQYF. CDR3 sequence (DNA): TGTGCCAGCAGCTTAGTAGGGGGGGGCTACCCCGCAGATACGCAGTATTTT.

Points on this clonotype: The conserved phenylalanine or tryptophan is not found at the CDR3 terminus, so this likely reflects a read error. The gene calls are TRBV29-1 and TRBJ2-1, with 15 bases matching TRBD2. The CDR3 length is 13 residues. Trimming at V came to 8 bases and at J to 9 bases, leaving 5 bases not matched to a gene. Germline V lookup: CDR1 SQVTM, CDR2 ANQGSEA. The CDR3 nucleotides are TGCAGCCCGGGACTAGCGGGGGGCGGTGAGCAGTTCTGC. The encoded protein is CSPGLAGGGEQFC.

This clonotype was recorded only once. The CDR3 nucleotides are TGTGCCACTGGATTAAGCGGAAACTACGAGCAGTACTTC. This encodes CATGLSGNYEQYF. The rearrangement joins TRBV10-3 to TRBJ2-7; D is perhaps TRBD2 (5 bases). The CDR3 totals 13 residues. The V and J ends lost 10 bases and 3 bases respectively, with 16 bases between them. Germline V gives CDR1 ENHRY, CDR2 SYGVKD.

This clonotype was recorded at least ten times. The J gene is TRBJ1-5, the V gene TRBV7-1; 12 bases agree with TRBD1. TRBV7-1 is treated as an ORF (open reading frame) with a function not yet certain. The CDR3 runs 22 residues. V lost 3 bases to trimming and J lost 6 bases; unmatched junction nucleotides: 24. CDR3 amino acids: CASSSHLGKTGTGGVIRQPQHF. The CDR3, as DNA: TGTGCCAGCAGCTCCCACCTCGGCAAAACCGGGACAGGGGGCGTAATACGTCAGCCCCAGCATTTT.

The J gene is TRBJ2-7, the V gene TRBV5-6, with D uncertain. Germline V gene sequence: CDR1 SGHDT, CDR2 YYEEEE. The V end lost 1 base, the J end lost 3 bases, and 11 bases lay between the germline ends. The CDR3 is made up of 14 amino acids. In DNA form, the CDR3 reads TGTGCCAGCAGCTTGAGGACCTGGGGCTACGAGCAGTACTTC. This codes for CASSLRTWGYEQYF.